This T cell receptor beta chain emerged from a study of cytomegalovirus exposure and HLA in healthy donors. This CDR3 contains 11 residues. Germline loops: CDR1 LGHNT, CDR2 FRNRAP. The V end was cut by 3 bases, the J end by 7 bases, with 6 bases between. Repertoires were generated with immunoSEQ multiplex PCR, while TCRdb's copy carries only in-frame clones and drops some. The sample comprises 100,000 to 150,000 clones, 85% to 90% of which are singletons, and around 1.5% rests with the top ten. The receptor's source is a man aged 25 to 40 in good health and CMV-seronegative. The chain is built from TRBV12-5 and TRBJ2-5; maybe TRBD1 (6 bases). Sequencing used PBMCs. The CDR3, as DNA: TGTGCTAGTGGTTTAGGGGGGACCCAGTACTTC. This encodes CASGLGGTQYF.